This entry is about one TCR beta chain. Its cognate antigen is unknown. These data come from a study of cytomegalovirus exposure and HLA in healthy donors. General study results and limits: A later analysis linked some 17,000 TCR beta sequences to HLA alleles at 0.05 false discovery rate. TCR beta chain V- and J-gene trimming was linked, in a later analysis, to a missense variant in DCLRE1C. There were a few CMV-associated chains whose specificity for CMV antigens was confirmed in vitro.

PCR amplification relied on 60 Vbeta primers (plus 13 Jbeta primers). TCRdb's table, derived via immunoSEQ multiplex PCR, lists solely in-frame clones and lacks some. The data show approximately 150,000 clones, about 82% seen once. CDR1 is MNHNY, CDR2 SVGAGI, per germline (reference sequence). With 6 bases clipped from V and 5 bases from J, the junction kept 8 bases outside the gene matches. This CDR3 region has 14 residues. J is TRBJ1-1 and V is TRBV6-6; TRBD1 matches 8 bases. The sequenced sample was PBMCs. The sequence was obtained from a woman aged 25 to 45 in good health and CMV-seropositive. The CDR3 DNA reads as TGTGCCAGCAGGGCAGGGGGCCGAGGGACTGAAGCTTTCTTT. It translates to CASRAGGRGTEAFF.